This is a list of T cell receptor beta chains from one sample in a study of shared clonotypes between healthy human individuals. Assay used: immunoSEQ multiplex PCR; TCRdb lists only in-frame clones, some missing. The sample lists roughly 510,000 clones, nearly 80% seen once, with approximately 12% in the top ten. Sequences were obtained from PBMCs. These receptors came from a woman aged 40 to 50 in good health. Some clones in this sample may be carry-over from other donors' samples. Each CDR3 is given with its conserved first and last residue. Fields, in order: CDR3 DNA, CDR3 protein, J gene, clone size, V gene, D gene. A D gene is named only where the DNA matches it firmly. The size entry is marked missing in some rows and otherwise reads once, few, many or a size class.

DNA: TGTGCCATCAGTGTTGGGACAGGGTCTGGTGAAGCTTTCTTT; CDR3: CAISVGTGSGEAFF; J: TRBJ1-1; size: few; V: TRBV10-3; D: TRBD1
DNA: TGTGCCAGCAGGTTGCGGAACCGCGAGGAGCAGTACTTC; CDR3: CASRLRNREEQYF; J: TRBJ2-7; size: .; V: TRBV7-9; D: .
DNA: TGTGCCAGCAGTTACCTAGCGGGAGGGAGGGGAGAGACCCAGTACTTC; CDR3: CASSYLAGGRGETQYF; J: TRBJ2-5; size: .; V: TRBV28; D: TRBD2
DNA: TGTGCCAGCAGCTTGGAGGGGGGGTCCTACAATGAGCAGTTCTTC; CDR3: CASSLEGGSYNEQFF; J: TRBJ2-1; size: once; V: TRBV5-8; D: .
DNA: TGCGCCAGCAGCCAGGAACCGGGACCCAATTTCAGAGAGCAGTACTTC; CDR3: CASSQEPGPNFREQYF; J: TRBJ2-7; size: .; V: TRBV4-1; D: .
DNA: TGTGCCAGCAGCCCCAACTTTCTTATTGGGGGCAATCAGCCCCAGCATTTT; CDR3: CASSPNFLIGGNQPQHF; J: TRBJ1-5; size: .; V: TRBV5-5; D: .
DNA: TGCGCCAGCAGCTTGGACGCGGGGGACGAAGGCTACACCTTC; CDR3: CASSLDAGDEGYTF; J: TRBJ1-2; size: many; V: TRBV5-1; D: .
DNA: TGTGCCAGCAGTTTATACCGGACAGGGGCCCGTGAGACCCAGTACTTC; CDR3: CASSLYRTGARETQYF; J: TRBJ2-5; size: .; V: TRBV27; D: TRBD1
DNA: TGCGCCAGCAGCCGGGGCCTAGGGTTGGCCAACGTCCTGACTTTC; CDR3: CASSRGLGLANVLTF; J: TRBJ2-6; size: .; V: TRBV5-1; D: .
DNA: TGTGCCAGCTCACGCGACAATCAGCCCCAGCATTTT; CDR3: CASSRDNQPQHF; J: TRBJ1-5; size: once; V: TRBV18; D: .
DNA: TGCGCCAGCAGCTGGGCGGGCTATATCACAGATACGCAGTATTTT; CDR3: CASSWAGYITDTQYF; J: TRBJ2-3; size: .; V: TRBV5-1; D: .
DNA: TGTGCCAGCAGCGCCCGGGTGGGCAGTCAGCCCCAGCATTTT; CDR3: CASSARVGSQPQHF; J: TRBJ1-5; size: .; V: TRBV7-6; D: .
DNA: TGTGCCAGCAGTTTAGGGGGAGCTGGTGCGTATGGCTACACCTTC; CDR3: CASSLGGAGAYGYTF; J: TRBJ1-2; size: .; V: TRBV28; D: .
DNA: TGTGCCAGCAGTATCCGATGGGGACTAGCGGGACCCTACGAGCAGTACTTC; CDR3: CASSIRWGLAGPYEQYF; J: TRBJ2-7; size: once; V: TRBV27; D: TRBD2
DNA: TGTGCCTGGAGTGTACGAGGCACAGATACGCAGTATTTT; CDR3: CAWSVRGTDTQYF; J: TRBJ2-3; size: .; V: TRBV30; D: .
DNA: TGTGCCAGCAGCTTAAGTGGGGCTGGGGCCAACGTCCTGACTTTC; CDR3: CASSLSGAGANVLTF; J: TRBJ2-6; size: .; V: TRBV7-3; D: .
DNA: TGTGCCAGCAGCTTAGGCGGACTAGCGGGAGGGGTTAGCACAGATACGCAGTATTTT; CDR3: CASSLGGLAGGVSTDTQYF; J: TRBJ2-3; size: .; V: TRBV7-3; D: TRBD2
DNA: TGTGCCAGCAGCAGACGGACAGGCTTAGCCAACACTGAAGCTTTCTTT; CDR3: CASSRRTGLANTEAFF; J: TRBJ1-1; size: once; V: TRBV11-2; D: TRBD1
DNA: TGCGCCAGCAGCCCTAGCGGGAACGGAAACACCATATATTTT; CDR3: CASSPSGNGNTIYF; J: TRBJ1-3; size: .; V: TRBV4-3; D: .
DNA: TGCGCCAGCAGCTTGGCCCAGGGTGGCTACGAGCAGTACTTC; CDR3: CASSLAQGGYEQYF; J: TRBJ2-7; size: .; V: TRBV5-1; D: .
DNA: TGTGCCAGCTCACCTGGCGTTAGCGGGATCCACGAGCAGTACTTC; CDR3: CASSPGVSGIHEQYF; J: TRBJ2-7; size: .; V: TRBV18; D: TRBD2
DNA: TGCGCCAGCACCTCGTCCCGGACGAGCTCCTACGAGCAGTACTTC; CDR3: CASTSSRTSSYEQYF; J: TRBJ2-7; size: .; V: TRBV10-2; D: .
DNA: TGTGCCAGAAGCTTGACTTGGGACGGAATACATTTCTTCTATGGCTACACCTTC; CDR3: CARSLTWDGIHFFYGYTF; J: TRBJ1-2; size: .; V: TRBV5-3; D: .
DNA: TGTGCCAGCAGCCCCTTGGGGGGGTTTTTTGGCAACACCATATATTTT; CDR3: CASSPLGGFFGNTIYF; J: TRBJ1-3; size: .; V: TRBV7-2; D: .
DNA: TGTGCCAGCAGTAGGACACTGGCAGATACGCAGTATTTT; CDR3: CASSRTLADTQYF; J: TRBJ2-3; size: .; V: TRBV6-6; D: .
DNA: TGTGCCAGCAGCTTGGAGCTAACAGGGGTAGAAGCTTTCTTT; CDR3: CASSLELTGVEAFF; J: TRBJ1-1; size: .; V: TRBV5-4; D: TRBD1
DNA: TGTGCCAGCAGCTTGGACCGGGACAGGGAGACCGATACGCAGTATTTT; CDR3: CASSLDRDRETDTQYF; J: TRBJ2-3; size: once; V: TRBV5-5; D: TRBD1
DNA: TGTGCCGCTCGGGGAACAGGGTACGGGTATCGTGGCTACACCTTC; CDR3: CAARGTGYGYRGYTF; J: TRBJ1-2; size: .; V: TRBV28; D: .
DNA: TGTGCCTCCCAGGATGAGCAGTTCTTC; CDR3: CASQDEQFF; J: TRBJ2-1; size: .; V: TRBV30; D: .
DNA: TGTGCCAGCAGTTGGGCAGGGGAGGGCAATCAGCCCCAGCATTTT; CDR3: CASSWAGEGNQPQHF; J: TRBJ1-5; size: many; V: TRBV28; D: .
DNA: TGTGCCAGCACCCCTTGGGGACAGACCTCCTACGAGCAGTACTTC; CDR3: CASTPWGQTSYEQYF; J: TRBJ2-7; size: .; V: TRBV7-8; D: TRBD1
DNA: TGTGCCACCAGCAGAGCTAAGGGGGGAAAAGAGACCCAGTACTTC; CDR3: CATSRAKGGKETQYF; J: TRBJ2-5; size: few; V: TRBV15; D: .
DNA: TGTGCCAGCAGCCAAGAGGGGACAGGGGGTAGGAGGGATTGGGAGACCCAGTACTTC; CDR3: CASSQEGTGGRRDWETQYF; J: TRBJ2-5; size: .; V: TRBV4-2; D: TRBD1
DNA: TGTGCCAGCAGTGCGGGGTCCTACGAGCAGTACTTC; CDR3: CASSAGSYEQYF; J: TRBJ2-7; size: .; V: TRBV25-1; D: .
DNA: TGCGGCGTTGAAGATCGACACCCGGACGCCAACGTCCTGACTTTC; CDR3: CGVEDRHPDANVLTF; J: TRBJ2-6; size: .; V: TRBV29-1; D: .